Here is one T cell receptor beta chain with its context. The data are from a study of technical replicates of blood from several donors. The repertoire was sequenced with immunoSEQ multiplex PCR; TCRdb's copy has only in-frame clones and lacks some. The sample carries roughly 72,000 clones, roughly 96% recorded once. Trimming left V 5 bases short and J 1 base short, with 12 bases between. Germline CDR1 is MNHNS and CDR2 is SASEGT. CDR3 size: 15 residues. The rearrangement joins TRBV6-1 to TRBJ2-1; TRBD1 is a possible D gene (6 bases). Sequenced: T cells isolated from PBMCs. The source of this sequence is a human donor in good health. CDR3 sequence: CASSPGQFSYNEQFF. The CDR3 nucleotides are TGTGCCAGCAGTCCTGGACAGTTTTCCTACAATGAGCAGTTCTTC.